The T cell receptor (beta chain) described here comes from a study of cytomegalovirus exposure and HLA in healthy donors. The V end was cut by 6 bases, the J end by 0 bases, with 13 bases between. This CDR3 has 15 amino acids. In germline, CDR1 is WSHSY, CDR2 SAAADI. 60 Vbeta and 13 Jbeta primers were used in PCR. Profiling relied on immunoSEQ multiplex PCR, and the TCRdb table lists in-frame clones only, not all of them. Of about 140,000 clones detected, about 75% appear once; the ten largest clones hold about 11%. The chain employs TRBV10-2 and TRBJ2-3, with D perhaps matching TRBD2 (6 bases). The receptor was isolated from a man aged 18 to 35 in good health and CMV-seropositive. Sequenced sample: PBMCs. CDR3 protein: CASRGTAGSTDTQYF. The CDR3 DNA reads TGCGCCAGCAGGGGGACTGCGGGGAGCACAGATACGCAGTATTTT.